This record looks at one T cell receptor beta chain sequence and its context. Its matching antigen is unknown. The data are from a study of OX40 agonist ivuxolimab in advanced cancers. Study-level background: Anti-PD-1, anti-PD-L1 or anti-CTLA-4 therapy given earlier was allowed, and 35% to 50% had some.

Repertoires were generated with immunoSEQ multiplex PCR, while TCRdb's copy carries only in-frame clones and drops some. The profile shows tens of thousands of clones, about 88% of them singletons. At cycle 4 day 1, cycle 7 day 1, and baseline, blood was sampled. Study results and limitations: On average, a greater number of expanded clones characterised CD8+ T cells relative to CD4+. Among the nonresponders, some also had low normalized T-cell clonal expansion.

The sequence derives from an adult with an advanced solid tumor such as melanoma, head and neck, liver or kidney cancer. Sequenced material: CD4+ or CD8+ T cells sorted from blood, taken in a trial of the OX40 agonist ivuxolimab.

The CDR3 protein is CARRTGSNGYTF. In DNA form, the CDR3 reads TGTGCCAGAAGGACAGGGTCTAATGGCTACACCTTC. V and J are TRBV2 and TRBJ1-2, with TRBD1 matching 8 bases. This CDR3 contains 12 residues. CDR1 and CDR2 (germline): SNHLY, FYNNEI. V trimming: 9 bases; J trimming: 6 bases; junction bases outside the gene matches: 6.